This passage covers 21 T cell receptor beta chains from one sample sequenced in a study of regulatory dendritic cells for organ transplantation. The data were produced by immunoSEQ multiplex PCR, yet TCRdb's version contains in-frame clones alone and is incomplete. The sample yields 25,000 to 35,000 clones, roughly 85% seen once. Sequencing input: naive CD4+ T cells from blood. Sample subset: CD45RA+ naive T cells. The receptors stem from a human donor in good health.

This chain uses TRBV5-6 with TRBJ1-5; 11 bases agree with TRBD1. The length of the CDR3 is 14 residues. V gave up 4 bases and J gave up 10 bases; unmatched junction bases: 7. CDR1 is SGHDT, CDR2 YYEEEE, per germline. DNA for the CDR3: TGTGCCAGCAGCATGTGGACAGGGGGCTATCCCCAGCATTTT. It translates to CASSMWTGGYPQHF.

This rearrangement joins TRBV27 to TRBJ2-7; 7 bases are a match to TRBD2. There are 14 residues in the CDR3. The germline CDR1 and CDR2 sequences are MNHEY and SMNVEV (reference sequence). V lost 0 bases, J lost 1 base, and 0 bases stayed unmatched. DNA for the CDR3: TGTGCCAGCAGTTTATCGCGGGGGTCCTACGAGCAGTACTTC. Translated: CASSLSRGSYEQYF.

The chain joins TRBV5-1 to TRBJ1-2, with D possibly being TRBD1 (6 bases). Trimming removed 3 bases at V and 2 bases at J, with 11 bases between. The CDR3 length is 14 residues. CDR1 and CDR2 (germline): SGHRS, YFSETQ. DNA of the CDR3: TGCGCCAGCAGCTCAGGACAGTCAAACTATGGCTACACCTTC. Amino acids: CASSSGQSNYGYTF.

This chain connects TRBV5-6 to TRBJ2-1; perhaps TRBD1 as D (5 bases). Germline V gene data show CDR1 as SGHDT and CDR2 as YYEEEE. The CDR3 covers 15 residues. Trimming removed 0 bases from V and 4 bases from J, with 11 bases in between. The CDR3: CASSLAETVYNEQFF. The CDR3 DNA reads as TGTGCCAGCAGCTTGGCCGAGACAGTATACAATGAGCAGTTCTTC. Filled out from reference TRBV5-6 and TRBJ2-1, the complete variable domain reads DAGVTQSPTHLIKTRGQQVTLRCSPKSGHDTVSWYQQALGQGPQFIFQYYEEEERQRGNFPDRFSGHQFPNYSSELNVNALLLGDSALYLCASSLAETVYNEQFFGPGTRLTVL.

The V gene is TRBV7-2, the J gene TRBJ2-2; weak D call: TRBD2 (6 bases). The CDR3 consists of 14 residues. Trimming left V 5 bases short and J 5 bases short, with 12 bases between. Germline V CDR1 and CDR2: SGHTA, FQGNSA. The chain's CDR3 is CASSRDWETGELFF. The CDR3 region has the DNA TGTGCCAGCAGCCGGGACTGGGAGACCGGGGAGCTGTTTTTT.

The V gene is TRBV7-2, the J gene TRBJ2-5; D is undetermined. CDR1 and CDR2 (germline): SGHTA, FQGNSA. CDR3 length: 14 amino acids. Trimming took 1 base from V and 5 from J, leaving 11 bases between them. This chain's CDR3 is CASSLGLEPETQYF. The CDR3 region has the DNA TGTGCCAGCAGCTTAGGCCTAGAGCCCGAGACCCAGTACTTC.

The chain has TRBV6-1 and TRBJ2-6; TRBD1 aligns across 9 bases. This CDR3 has 15 residues. Germline assignment: CDR1 MNHNS and CDR2 SASEGT. The trim removed 2 bases at V and 10 bases at J, leaving 6 bases unmatched. As DNA, the CDR3 is TGTGCCAGCAGTGAAATTGGACAGGGGTCAAACGTCCTGACTTTC. Translated: CASSEIGQGSNVLTF.

The chain couples TRBV19 to TRBJ2-2, with 11 bases lining up with TRBD1. Per germline, CDR1 LNHDA and CDR2 SQIVND (reference sequence). The CDR3 covers 15 residues. Trimming took 6 bases from V and 5 from J; bases not matched to a gene: 5. CDR3 DNA sequence: TGTGCCAGTAGCCCCGGGACAGGGGGGACCGGGGAGCTGTTTTTT. As protein: CASSPGTGGTGELFF.

The chain carries TRBV7-9 and TRBJ1-1; D is unclear. CDR1 and CDR2 from the germline V gene are SEHNR and FQNEAQ (reference sequence). V shed 3 bases and J shed 1 base, with 9 bases lying between them. This CDR3 region has 14 residues. CDR3 protein: CASSFEGRNTEAFF. The CDR3 DNA reads as TGTGCCAGCAGCTTCGAGGGTCGGAACACTGAAGCTTTCTTT.

V gene TRBV5-8 combines with J gene TRBJ1-4; D ambiguous. Germline V gives CDR1 SGHTS, CDR2 YDEGEE. Trimming left V 4 bases short and J 8 bases short, with 9 bases between. This CDR3 comprises 12 residues. This CDR3 is CASSPRQEKLFF. DNA for the CDR3: TGTGCCAGCAGCCCGCGACAAGAAAAACTGTTTTTT.

V gene TRBV25-1 combines with J gene TRBJ2-7; 8 bases agree with TRBD1. The length of the CDR3 is 16 residues. From germline, CDR1 is MGHDK and CDR2 SYGVNS. V shed 4 bases and J 4 bases; nucleotides not matched to a gene: 12. CDR3 region: CASSGQGAGVRYEQYF. CDR3 nucleotides: TGTGCCAGCAGTGGGCAGGGGGCAGGGGTAAGGTACGAGCAGTACTTC.

The chain has TRBV19 and TRBJ2-6; D unresolved. Germline loops: CDR1 LNHDA, CDR2 SQIVND (reference sequence). V was pared by 8 bases and J by 0 bases, with 11 bases between. The CDR3 covers 15 residues. CDR3: CASLKAASGANVLTF. The CDR3 region has the DNA TGTGCCAGTCTCAAGGCGGCCTCTGGGGCCAACGTCCTGACTTTC.

The V and J genes are TRBV15 and TRBJ1-3, with 9 nucleotides matching TRBD1. CDR1 and CDR2 from the germline V gene are LNHNV and YYDKDF (reference sequence). Trimming at V came to 0 bases and at J to 3 bases, leaving 3 bases not matched to a gene. CDR3 length: 16 amino acids. The CDR3 nucleotides are TGTGCCACCAGCAGAGATCCGACAGGGGGTGGAAACACCATATATTTT. Its translation: CATSRDPTGGGNTIYF.

The chain has TRBV29-1 and TRBJ1-4, with 8 bases that match TRBD1. CDR3 size: 14 residues. The V and J ends lost 5 bases and 7 bases, in that order; junction bases with no gene match: 9. Per the germline V gene, CDR1 is SQVTM and CDR2 is ANQGSEA. CDR3 sequence: CSVLGQAGGEKLFF. The DNA for the CDR3 is TGCAGCGTTCTGGGACAGGCTGGGGGTGAAAAACTGTTTTTT.

This clone was detected a few times. The chain recombines TRBV9 with TRBJ1-6, with TRBD1 matching over 7 bases. J was trimmed by 10 bases and V by 4 bases; bases with no gene match: 8. CDR1 and CDR2 from the germline V gene are SGDLS and YYNGEE. The length of the CDR3 is 14 residues. The CDR3 nucleotides are TGTGCCAGCAGCTCGGACAGGCCTGACTCACCCCTCCACTTT. This encodes CASSSDRPDSPLHF.

J is TRBJ1-3 and V is TRBV6-5, with 9 positions matching TRBD1. The CDR3 covers 13 residues. Trimming took 6 bases from V and 14 from J; bases not matched to a gene: 11. CDR1 and CDR2 from the germline V gene are MNHEY and SVGAGI. The CDR3: CASRSGQGDPVYF. The DNA for the CDR3 is TGTGCCAGCAGATCGGGACAGGGAGACCCCGTATATTTT.

The chain uses TRBV7-9 and TRBJ2-3, with D possibly TRBD1 on 6 matching bases. The CDR3 consists of 14 residues. The V end was cut by 5 bases, the J end by 0 bases, with 9 bases between. Germline V gene sequence: CDR1 SEHNR, CDR2 FQNEAQ (reference sequence). The CDR3 sequence: CASSVTGSTDTQYF. CDR3 nucleotide sequence: TGTGCCAGCAGCGTGACAGGTAGCACAGATACGCAGTATTTT.

The chain employs TRBV2 and TRBJ1-2; 7 bases are shared with TRBD1. The CDR3 runs to 12 residues. CDR1 SNHLY and CDR2 FYNNEI come from the germline V gene. The ends lost 11 bases at V and 2 bases at J; junction bases unmatched: 5. In DNA form, the CDR3 reads TGTGCCGGAAGGGGACAGAACTATGGCTACACCTTC. As protein: CAGRGQNYGYTF.

The chain is built from TRBV9 and TRBJ1-1; 7 bases map to TRBD1. This CDR3 is 15 amino acids long. Germline V gives CDR1 SGDLS, CDR2 YYNGEE. V lost 3 bases and J lost 1; bases outside the gene matches: 6. For the CDR3, the DNA is TGTGCCAGCAGCGCTCGACAGGGTTGGAACACTGAAGCTTTCTTT. This gives the protein CASSARQGWNTEAFF.

V is TRBV6-6 and J is TRBJ2-1, with 7 positions matching TRBD2. The ends lost 8 bases at V and 7 bases at J; junction bases unmatched: 14. Germline-derived CDR1 and CDR2 are MNHNY and SVGAGI (reference sequence). The CDR3 has 15 amino acids. CDR3 amino acids: CASSNSGAGVNEQFF. The CDR3, as DNA: TGTGCCAGCTCGAACTCCGGGGCGGGGGTTAATGAGCAGTTCTTC.

This clone was counted between two and nine times. The J gene is TRBJ2-7, the V gene TRBV6-5, with D maybe TRBD1 (6 bases). Germline V lookup: CDR1 MNHEY, CDR2 SVGAGI. Trimming took 5 bases from V and 5 from J, leaving 19 bases between them. The CDR3 is 15 residues long. This chain's CDR3 is CASSTTPGDVNEQYF. The CDR3 DNA is TGTGCCAGCAGTACGACTCCAGGGGATGTAAACGAGCAGTACTTC.